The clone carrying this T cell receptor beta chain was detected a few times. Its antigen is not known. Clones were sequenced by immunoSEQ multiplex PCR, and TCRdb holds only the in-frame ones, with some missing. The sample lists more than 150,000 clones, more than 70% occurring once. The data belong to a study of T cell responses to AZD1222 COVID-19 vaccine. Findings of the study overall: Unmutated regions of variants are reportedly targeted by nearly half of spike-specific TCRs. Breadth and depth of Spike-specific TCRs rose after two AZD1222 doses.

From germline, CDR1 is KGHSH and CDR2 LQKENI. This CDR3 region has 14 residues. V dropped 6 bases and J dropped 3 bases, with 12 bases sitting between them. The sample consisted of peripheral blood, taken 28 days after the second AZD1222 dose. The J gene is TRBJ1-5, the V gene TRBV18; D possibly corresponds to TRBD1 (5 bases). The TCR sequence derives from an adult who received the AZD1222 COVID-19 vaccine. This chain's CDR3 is CASSLGVINQPQHF. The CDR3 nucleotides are TGTGCCAGCTCCCTAGGGGTTATCAATCAGCCCCAGCATTTT.